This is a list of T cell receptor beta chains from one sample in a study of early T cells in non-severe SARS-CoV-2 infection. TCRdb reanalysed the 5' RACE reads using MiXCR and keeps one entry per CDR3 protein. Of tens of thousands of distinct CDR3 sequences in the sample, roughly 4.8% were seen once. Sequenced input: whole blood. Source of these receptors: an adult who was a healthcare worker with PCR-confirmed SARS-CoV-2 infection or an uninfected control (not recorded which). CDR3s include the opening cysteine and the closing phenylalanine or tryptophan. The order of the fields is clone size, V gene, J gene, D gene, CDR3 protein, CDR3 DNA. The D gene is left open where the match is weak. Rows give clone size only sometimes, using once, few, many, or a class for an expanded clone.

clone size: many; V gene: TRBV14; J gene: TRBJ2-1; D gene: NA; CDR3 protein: CASAPGSHNEQFF; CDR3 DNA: TGTGCCAGCGCCCCTGGGTCCCACAATGAGCAGTTCTTC
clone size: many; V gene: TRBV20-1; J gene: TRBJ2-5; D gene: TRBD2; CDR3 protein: CSARRLAGLETQYF; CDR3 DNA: TGCAGTGCTAGAAGACTAGCGGGGTTGGAGACCCAGTACTTC
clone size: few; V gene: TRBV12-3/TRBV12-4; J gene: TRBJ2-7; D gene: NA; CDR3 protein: CASSLQRFREQYF; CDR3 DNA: TGTGCCAGCAGTTTACAACGGTTTCGGGAGCAGTACTTC
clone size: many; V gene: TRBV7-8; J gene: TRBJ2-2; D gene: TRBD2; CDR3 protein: CASSIAGTSTGELFF; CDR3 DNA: TGTGCCAGCAGCATAGCCGGGACTAGCACCGGGGAGCTGTTTTTT
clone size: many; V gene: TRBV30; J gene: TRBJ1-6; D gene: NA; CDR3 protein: CAWSGVKSPLHF; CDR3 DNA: TGTGCCTGGAGTGGTGTAAAGTCACCCCTCCACTTT
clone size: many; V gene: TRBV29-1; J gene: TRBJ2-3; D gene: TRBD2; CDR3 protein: CSVESGGGARTDTQYF; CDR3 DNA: TGCAGCGTTGAATCTGGCGGGGGGGCGAGGACAGATACGCAGTATTTT
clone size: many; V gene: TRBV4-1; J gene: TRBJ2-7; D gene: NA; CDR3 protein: CASSQDRGTPYEQYF; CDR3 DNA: TGCGCCAGCAGCCAAGACAGGGGGACTCCCTACGAGCAGTACTTC
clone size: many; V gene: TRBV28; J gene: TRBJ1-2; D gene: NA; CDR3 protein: CATKGDSGYGYTF; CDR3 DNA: TGTGCCACAAAGGGGGATTCGGGCTATGGCTACACCTTC
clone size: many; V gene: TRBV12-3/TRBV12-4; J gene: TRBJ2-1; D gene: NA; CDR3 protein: CASSPGGTYYNEQFF; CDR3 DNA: TGTGCCAGCAGCCCAGGCGGGACTTACTACAATGAGCAGTTCTTC
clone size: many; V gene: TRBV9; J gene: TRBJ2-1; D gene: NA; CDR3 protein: CASSPGSSYNEQFF; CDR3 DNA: TGTGCCAGCAGCCCAGGGAGCTCCTACAATGAGCAGTTCTTC
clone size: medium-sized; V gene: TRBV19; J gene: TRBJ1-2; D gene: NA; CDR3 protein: CASRPGAGYGYTF; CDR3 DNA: TGTGCCAGTAGGCCAGGGGCGGGCTATGGCTACACCTTC
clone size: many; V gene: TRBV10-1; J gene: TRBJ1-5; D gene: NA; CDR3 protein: CASSPGGLSNQPQHF; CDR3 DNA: TGCGCCAGCAGTCCCGGGGGACTTAGCAATCAGCCCCAGCATTTT
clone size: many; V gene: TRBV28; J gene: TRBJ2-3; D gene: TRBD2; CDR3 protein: CASSSGGAADTQYF; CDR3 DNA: TGTGCCAGCAGTAGCGGGGGGGCGGCAGATACGCAGTATTTT
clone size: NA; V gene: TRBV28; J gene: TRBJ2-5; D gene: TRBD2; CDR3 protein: CASSPGTSETQYF; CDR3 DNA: TGTGCCAGCAGTCCCGGGACTAGCGAGACCCAGTACTTC
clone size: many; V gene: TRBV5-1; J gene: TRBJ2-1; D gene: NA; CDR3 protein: CASNRGGSSYNEQFF; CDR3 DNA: TGCGCCAGCAACCGGGGTGGGAGCTCCTACAATGAGCAGTTCTTC
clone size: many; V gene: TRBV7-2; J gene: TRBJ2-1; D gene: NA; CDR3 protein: CASSLASTLYNEQFF; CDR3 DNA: TGTGCCAGCAGCTTAGCCTCAACCCTATACAATGAGCAGTTCTTC
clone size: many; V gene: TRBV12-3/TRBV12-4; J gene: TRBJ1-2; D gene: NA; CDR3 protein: CASSFSGHYGYTF; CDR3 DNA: TGTGCCAGCAGTTTTTCGGGCCACTATGGCTACACCTTC
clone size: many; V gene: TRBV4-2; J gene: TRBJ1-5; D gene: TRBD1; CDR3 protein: CASSQAGTGRQPQHF; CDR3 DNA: TGTGCCAGCAGCCAGGCCGGGACAGGGAGACAGCCCCAGCATTTT
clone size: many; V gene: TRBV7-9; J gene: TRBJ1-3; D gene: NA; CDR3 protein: CASSLGAAENTIYF; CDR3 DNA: TGTGCCAGCAGCTTAGGAGCGGCTGAAAACACCATATATTTT
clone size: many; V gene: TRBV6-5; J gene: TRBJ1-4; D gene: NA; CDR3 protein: CASSYSPGNEKLFF; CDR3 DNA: TGTGCCAGCAGTTACTCCCCGGGAAATGAAAAACTGTTTTTT
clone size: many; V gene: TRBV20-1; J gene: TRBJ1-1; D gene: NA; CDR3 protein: CSARDPRGANTEAFF; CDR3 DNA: TGCAGTGCTAGAGATCCACGCGGGGCGAACACTGAAGCTTTCTTT
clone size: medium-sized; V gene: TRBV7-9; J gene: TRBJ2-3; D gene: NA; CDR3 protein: CASSPQTDTQYF; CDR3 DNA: TGTGCCAGCAGCCCCCAGACAGATACGCAGTATTTT
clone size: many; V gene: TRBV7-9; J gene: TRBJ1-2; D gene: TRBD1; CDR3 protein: CASSLGQGQNYGYTF; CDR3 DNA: TGTGCCAGCAGCTTAGGCCAGGGACAGAACTATGGCTACACCTTC
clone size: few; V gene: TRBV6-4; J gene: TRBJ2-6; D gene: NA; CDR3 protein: CASSDSLSGANVLTF; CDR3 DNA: TGTGCCAGCAGTGACTCCCTCTCTGGGGCCAACGTCCTGACTTTC
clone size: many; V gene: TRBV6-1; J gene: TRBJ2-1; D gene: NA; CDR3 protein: CASSLSKGGPTRYNEQFF; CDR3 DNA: TGTGCCAGCAGTCTATCGAAGGGGGGACCAACACGATACAATGAGCAGTTCTTC
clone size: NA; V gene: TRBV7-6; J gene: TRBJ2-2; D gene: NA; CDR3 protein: CASSQVAWTGELFF; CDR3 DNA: TGTGCCAGCAGCCAGGTAGCGTGGACCGGGGAGCTGTTTTTT
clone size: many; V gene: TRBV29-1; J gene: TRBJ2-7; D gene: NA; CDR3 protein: CSFSGGTGVYEQYF; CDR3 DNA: TGCAGCTTCAGCGGGGGGACAGGGGTCTACGAGCAGTACTTC
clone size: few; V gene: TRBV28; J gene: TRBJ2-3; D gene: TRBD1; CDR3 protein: CASWTGGTRITDTQYF; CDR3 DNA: TGTGCCAGCTGGACAGGGGGGACCCGCATCACAGATACGCAGTATTTT
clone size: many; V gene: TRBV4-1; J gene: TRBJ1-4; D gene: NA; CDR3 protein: CASSRSLGRDGEKLFF; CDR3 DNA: TGCGCCAGCAGCCGGTCTCTAGGGAGGGATGGTGAAAAACTGTTTTTT
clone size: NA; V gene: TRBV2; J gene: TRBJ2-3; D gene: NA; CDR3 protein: CASRGRSGGTDTQYF; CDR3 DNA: TGTGCCAGCAGGGGCCGTTCGGGGGGCACAGATACGCAGTATTTT
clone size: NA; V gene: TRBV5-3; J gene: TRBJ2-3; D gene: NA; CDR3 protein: CARSLLQTNLHTQYF; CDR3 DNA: TGTGCCAGAAGCTTGCTACAGACAAACTTGCATACGCAGTATTTT
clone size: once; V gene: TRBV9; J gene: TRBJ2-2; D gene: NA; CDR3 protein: CASSVALLHTGELFF; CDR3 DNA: TGTGCCAGCAGCGTAGCCTTACTCCACACCGGGGAGCTGTTTTTT
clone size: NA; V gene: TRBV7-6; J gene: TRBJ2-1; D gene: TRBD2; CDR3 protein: CASSLGASGSGNEQFF; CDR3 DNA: TGTGCCAGCAGCTTAGGGGCTAGCGGAAGCGGAAATGAGCAGTTCTTC
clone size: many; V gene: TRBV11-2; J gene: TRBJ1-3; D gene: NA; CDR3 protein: CASSYSLGKGNTIYF; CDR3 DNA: TGTGCCAGCAGCTACTCTTTAGGGAAGGGAAACACCATATATTTT
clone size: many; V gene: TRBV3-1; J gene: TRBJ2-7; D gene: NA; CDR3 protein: CASSQSGYEQYF; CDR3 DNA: TGTGCCAGCAGCCAATCGGGCTACGAGCAGTACTTC
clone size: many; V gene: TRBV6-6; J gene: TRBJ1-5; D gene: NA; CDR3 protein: CASTTRSELPQHF; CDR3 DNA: TGTGCCAGCACCACCAGATCAGAGCTGCCCCAGCATTTT
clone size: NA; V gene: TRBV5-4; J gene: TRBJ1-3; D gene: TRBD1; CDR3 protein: CASSLDGQGVSGNTIYF; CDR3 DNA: TGTGCCAGCAGCTTGGACGGTCAGGGGGTCTCTGGAAACACCATATATTTT
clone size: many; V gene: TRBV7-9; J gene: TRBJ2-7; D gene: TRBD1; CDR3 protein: CASSQKSGTGDKQYF; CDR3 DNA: TGTGCCAGCAGCCAGAAATCCGGGACAGGGGATAAGCAGTACTTC
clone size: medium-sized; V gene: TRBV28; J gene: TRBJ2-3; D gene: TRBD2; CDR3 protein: CASTLPLTGGGDTQYF; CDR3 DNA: TGTGCCAGCACCCTCCCGTTAACGGGGGGGGGAGATACGCAGTATTTT
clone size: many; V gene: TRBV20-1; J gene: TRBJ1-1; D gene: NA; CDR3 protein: CSARGRWGNTEAFF; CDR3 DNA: TGCAGTGCTAGAGGTCGCTGGGGGAACACTGAAGCTTTCTTT
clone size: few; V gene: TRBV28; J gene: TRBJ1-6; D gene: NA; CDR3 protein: CASSLRGDSPLHF; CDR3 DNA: TGTGCCAGCAGTTTAAGGGGTGATTCACCCCTCCACTTT
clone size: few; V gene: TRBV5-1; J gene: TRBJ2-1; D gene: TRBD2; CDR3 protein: CASSPTSGSLGEQFF; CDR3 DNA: TGCGCCAGCAGCCCGACTAGCGGGAGTCTTGGTGAGCAGTTCTTC
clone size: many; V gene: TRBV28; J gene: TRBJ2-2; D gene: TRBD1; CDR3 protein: CASSLPDRGDGELFF; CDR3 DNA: TGTGCCAGCAGTTTGCCGGACAGGGGTGACGGGGAGCTGTTTTTT
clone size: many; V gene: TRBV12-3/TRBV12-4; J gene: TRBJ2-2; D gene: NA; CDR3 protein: CASTGHGSEGGELFF; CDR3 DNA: TGTGCCAGCACCGGACACGGCTCAGAAGGCGGGGAGCTGTTTTTT
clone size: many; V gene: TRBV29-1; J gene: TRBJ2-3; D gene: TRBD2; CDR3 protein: CSGSRGGGTDTQYF; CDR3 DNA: TGCAGCGGGTCCCGTGGGGGGGGCACAGATACGCAGTATTTT
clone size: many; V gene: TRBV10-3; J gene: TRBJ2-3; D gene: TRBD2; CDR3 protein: CATGVPGLGTQYF; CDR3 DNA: TGTGCCACAGGGGTTCCGGGACTAGGTACGCAGTATTTT
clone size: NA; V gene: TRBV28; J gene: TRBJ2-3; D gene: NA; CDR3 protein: CASSANRELTDTQYF; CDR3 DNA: TGTGCCAGCAGTGCCAACAGGGAGCTCACAGATACGCAGTATTTT
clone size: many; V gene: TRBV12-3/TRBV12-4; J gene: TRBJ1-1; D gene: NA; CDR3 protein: CASRETGNTEAFF; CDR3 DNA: TGTGCCAGCAGAGAGACAGGGAACACTGAAGCTTTCTTT
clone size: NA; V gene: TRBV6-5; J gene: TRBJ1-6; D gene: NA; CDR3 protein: CASSYSIEPRSPLHF; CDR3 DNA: TGTGCCAGCAGTTACTCGATAGAGCCTCGGTCACCCCTCCACTTT
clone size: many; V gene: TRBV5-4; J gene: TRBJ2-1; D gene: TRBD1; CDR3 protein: CASSLGPTGQDNEQFF; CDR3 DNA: TGTGCCAGCAGCTTGGGGCCCACGGGACAGGACAATGAGCAGTTCTTC
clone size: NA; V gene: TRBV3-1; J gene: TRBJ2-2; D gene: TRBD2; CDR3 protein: CASSQGAGVTGELFF; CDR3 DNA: TGTGCCAGCAGCCAAGGAGCGGGAGTAACCGGGGAGCTGTTTTTT
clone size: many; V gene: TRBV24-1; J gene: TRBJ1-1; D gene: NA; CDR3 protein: CATSDRRAQNTEAFF; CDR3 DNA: TGTGCCACCAGTGACCGTAGGGCCCAGAACACTGAAGCTTTCTTT
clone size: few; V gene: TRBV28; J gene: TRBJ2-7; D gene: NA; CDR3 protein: CASQGTPSYEQYF; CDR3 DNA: TGTGCCAGCCAGGGCACTCCCTCCTACGAGCAGTACTTC